This TCR beta chain was documented in a study of CD8 T cells in ankylosing spondylitis. A single record per CDR3 protein comes from TCRdb applying MiXCR to the 5' RACE reads. Of about 250,000 distinct CDR3 sequences in the sample, 18% are singletons; the top ten hold roughly 34%. General study points: A TCR beta motif made of several highly homologous variants seemed typical of ankylosing spondylitis blood.

This clonotype was detected many times. Antigen unknown. Germline CDR1 reads SGHVS; CDR2 reads FQNEAQ. This CDR3 spans 15 amino acids. V was clipped by 0 bases and J by 3 bases; unmatched bases: 0. Sequencing was done on a sample of blood, either unsorted or a sorted T cell fraction (not recorded which). This clonotype originated in a male donor with ankylosing spondylitis or in good health (not recorded which). J is TRBJ2-7 and V is TRBV7-8; 12 bases are a match to TRBD2. The CDR3 spells CASSLATSGSYEQYF. The CDR3 DNA follows: TGTGCCAGCAGCTTAGCGACTAGCGGGAGCTACGAGCAGTACTTC. The whole variable domain, remainder taken from reference TRBV7-8 and TRBJ2-7, is GAGVSQSPRYKVAKRGQDVALRCDPISGHVSLFWYQQALGQGPEFLTYFQNEAQLDKSGLPSDRFFAERPEGSVSTLKIQRTQQEDSAVYLCASSLATSGSYEQYFGPGTRLTVT.